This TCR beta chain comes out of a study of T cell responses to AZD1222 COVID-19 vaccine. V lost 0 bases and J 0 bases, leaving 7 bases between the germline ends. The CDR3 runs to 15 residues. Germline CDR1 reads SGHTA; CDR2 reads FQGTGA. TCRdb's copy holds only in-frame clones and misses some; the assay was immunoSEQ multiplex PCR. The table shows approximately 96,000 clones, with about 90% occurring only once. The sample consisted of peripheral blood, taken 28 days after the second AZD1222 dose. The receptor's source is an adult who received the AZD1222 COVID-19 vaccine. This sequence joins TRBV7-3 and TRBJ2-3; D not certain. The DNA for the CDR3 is TGTGCCAGCAGCTTAACTGGCGACAGCACAGATACGCAGTATTTT. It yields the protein CASSLTGDSTDTQYF.